The 5 T cell receptor beta chains listed next were all sequenced from one sample in a study of blood T cell repertoires in COVID-19. Profiled with immunoSEQ multiplex PCR; TCRdb holds only in-frame clones, not every one. The sample holds approximately 300,000 clones, 90% seen once. The sequenced sample consisted of peripheral blood. The receptors stem from a woman in her thirties or forties with acute or convalescent COVID-19.

This chain links TRBV6-5 with TRBJ1-2; a possible D gene is TRBD1 (5 bases). This CDR3 spans 14 amino acids. V was pared by 2 bases and J by 1 base, with 8 bases between. Germline V gene lookup returns CDR1 MNHEY and CDR2 SVGAGI. The CDR3: CASSYVDSNYGYTF. The CDR3 nucleotides are TGTGCCAGCAGTTACGTCGACAGTAACTATGGCTACACCTTC.

The rearrangement joins TRBV2 to TRBJ2-7, with D tentatively TRBD2 (6 bases). Germline V gene sequence: CDR1 SNHLY, CDR2 FYNNEI. V shed 3 bases and J shed 7 bases, with 10 bases lying between them. The CDR3 covers 12 residues. The CDR3 region is CASSEAAGEQYV. The CDR3 DNA sequence: TGTGCCAGCAGTGAGGCGGCGGGGGAGCAGTACGTC.

This chain's CDR3 is CASSYSGGITQYF. CDR3 DNA: TGTGCCAGCAGTTACTCGGGGGGGATCACGCAGTATTTT. The chain joins TRBV6-5 to TRBJ2-3; 7 bases map to TRBD2. Looked up from germline, CDR1 is MNHEY and CDR2 is SVGAGI. The junction had 3 bases not matched to a gene; V was cut back by 0 bases and J by 9 bases. This CDR3 is 13 amino acids long.

The gene calls are TRBV19 and TRBJ2-5; a possible D gene is TRBD1 (5 bases). V was clipped by 6 bases and J by 4 bases, with 18 bases between them. CDR1 LNHDA and CDR2 SQIVND come from the germline V gene (reference sequence). The CDR3 consists of 15 residues. CDR3 nucleotides: TGTGCCAGTAGCACCCGGGCCCATAGGGGAGAGACCCAGTACTTC. Translating gives CASSTRAHRGETQYF.

DNA for the CDR3: TGTGCCAGCACCGACGGACTAGCGTTTACCGGGGAGCTGTTTTTT. It codes for CASTDGLAFTGELFF. V usage is TRBV6-5 and J usage is TRBJ2-2; 9 bases agree with TRBD2. V shed 7 bases, J shed 5 bases, and the junction held 8 bases outside the gene matches. The CDR3 length is 15 residues. Germline CDR1 MNHEY, CDR2 SVGAGI.